This T cell receptor (beta chain) was retrieved from a study of STAT3 mutations in large granular lymphocyte leukemia. Across the study: Roughly half of the longitudinally sequenced T-LGLL patients carried detectable canonical activating STAT3 mutations.

The study, taken as a whole, reports: A small but highly pathogenic clone may have been missed. In several patients, dominant TCR clone burden exceeded STAT3 mutant burden. In T-cell large granular lymphocyte leukemia, about half of patients showed multiple immunodominant subclonotypes.

The CDR3 totals 14 residues. With V trimmed by 5 bases and J by 5 bases, 6 bases remained unmatched. Germline values: CDR1 SGDLS, CDR2 YYNGEE. About this clone: No antigen is known for it.

Using immunoSEQ multiplex PCR, the repertoire was profiled, and TCRdb retains in-frame clones only, with some absent. The table shows around 4,600 clones, with approximately 54% occurring only once. The source of this sequence is a man aged 60-69 years with T-cell large granular lymphocyte leukemia. Some clones in this sample may be carry-over from other donors' samples. The chain is built from TRBV9 and TRBJ2-7; 11 bases line up with TRBD1. Sequenced: peripheral blood mononuclear cells. CDR3 residues: CASSDPGQGDEQYF. CDR3 DNA sequence: TGTGCCAGCAGTGACCCGGGACAGGGGGACGAGCAGTACTTC.